Listed below are T cell receptor beta chains from one sample, sequenced in a study of cytomegalovirus exposure and HLA in healthy donors. Produced via immunoSEQ multiplex PCR; TCRdb's table is partial and in-frame only. The table records about 110,000 clones, about 94% of them present only once. The specimen was PBMCs. These receptors were obtained from a woman aged 18-29 years in good health and CMV-seronegative. CDR3s include the opening cysteine and the closing phenylalanine or tryptophan. A D gene is named only where the DNA matches it firmly. Expanded clones are given a class, and other clones once, few, many or no size at all.

V gene	D gene	clone size	J gene	CDR3 DNA	CDR3 protein
TRBV28	TRBD1	-	TRBJ2-2	TGTGCCAGCAGTTACAGGGGGCGGACCGGGGAGCTGTTTTTT	CASSYRGRTGELFF
TRBV27	-	-	TRBJ2-4	TGTGCCAGCAGTCCCCCCGGAGGGAGAGCCAAAAACATTCAGTACTTC	CASSPPGGRAKNIQYF
TRBV10-1	-	-	TRBJ2-3	TGCGCCAGCAGCTCGCCAGGGACAGATACGCAGTATTTT	CASSSPGTDTQYF
TRBV4-3	-	-	TRBJ1-1	TGCGCCAGCAGCCAAGGACGGGCCGGGGGTGAAGCTTTCTTT	CASSQGRAGGEAFF
TRBV7-2	-	-	TRBJ1-1	TGTGCCAGCAGCTTAGGGGCAAATATGAACACTGAAGCTTTCTTT	CASSLGANMNTEAFF
TRBV5-6	-	-	TRBJ1-6	TGTGCCAGCAGCTCGCCCGGAGGGCGGATTTCACCCCTCCACTTT	CASSSPGGRISPLHF
TRBV14	-	-	TRBJ1-4	TGTGCCAGCAGCCATAGTCCCGGGGATCTTGAAAAACTGTTTTTT	CASSHSPGDLEKLFF
TRBV28	TRBD2	-	TRBJ2-5	TGTGCCAGCAGTTTTGACCCACTAGCGGGGGAGAAGGAGACCCAGTACTTC	CASSFDPLAGEKETQYF
TRBV9	TRBD1	-	TRBJ2-1	TGTGCCAGCAGCGCATCGATCCGGGACAGGGCCTACAATGAGCAGTTCTTC	CASSASIRDRAYNEQFF
TRBV5-4	TRBD1	-	TRBJ1-2	TGTGCCAGCAGCCGCGACAGGGGGCAGGGAAGATACACCTTC	CASSRDRGQGRYTF
TRBV4-2	-	-	TRBJ1-3	TGTGCCAGCAGCCCCAGGGGACAACTAAGCTCTGGAAACACCATATATTTT	CASSPRGQLSSGNTIYF
TRBV18	-	-	TRBJ1-2	TGTGCCAGCTCAAACAATAACTATGGCTACACCTTC	CASSNNNYGYTF
TRBV7-3	TRBD2	-	TRBJ2-1	TGTGCCAGCAGCTTGGGAGGTAGCGGGGACTACAACTACAATGAGCAGTTCTTC	CASSLGGSGDYNYNEQFF
TRBV14	-	-	TRBJ2-7	TGTGCCAGCAGCCAAACCACTTTTCAGGGGGGCTCCTACGAGCAGTACTTC	CASSQTTFQGGSYEQYF
TRBV2	TRBD2	-	TRBJ2-1	TGTGCCAGCAGCGCGGCGGGACTAGCGGGGGCCGCAGCACAGTTCTTC	CASSAAGLAGAAAQFF
TRBV18	-	-	TRBJ2-1	TGTGCCAGCTCACCCCAGGGCTCCTACAATGAGCAGTTCTTC	CASSPQGSYNEQFF
TRBV7-2	TRBD1	-	TRBJ1-1	TGTGCCAGCACCGTACAGGGGGCGCGGACTGAAGCTTTCTTT	CASTVQGARTEAFF
TRBV30	-	few	TRBJ1-1	TGTGCCTGGAGTAGACAGACGAACACTGAAGCTTTCTTT	CAWSRQTNTEAFF
TRBV6-6	-	-	TRBJ2-7	TGTGCCAGCAGTGTACAGGGAAGCTCCTACGAGCAGTACTTC	CASSVQGSSYEQYF
TRBV19	-	-	TRBJ2-3	TGTGCCATCAACGGAGGGGCCTGGGATACGCAGTATTTT	CAINGGAWDTQYF
TRBV5-1	TRBD1	-	TRBJ2-6	TGCGCCAGCAGCTCGGTACCACAGGGGGCGCTTGGGGCCAACGTCCTGACTTTC	CASSSVPQGALGANVLTF
TRBV7-2	TRBD2	-	TRBJ2-2	TGTGCCAGCAGCAGGACTAGCGGGGGCACGAACACCGGGGAGCTGTTTTTT	CASSRTSGGTNTGELFF
TRBV27	-	-	TRBJ1-4	TGTGCCAGCAGTTTTAAGGGGAATAATGAAAAACTGTTTTTT	CASSFKGNNEKLFF
TRBV5-8	-	-	TRBJ1-1	TGTGCCAGCAGCTTAAAGGGGGTGAACACTGAAGCTTTCTTT	CASSLKGVNTEAFF
TRBV15	-	-	TRBJ1-1	TGTGCCACCAGCAGAGATGAAATCCAGGGGCCCGCGGCTTTCTTT	CATSRDEIQGPAAFF
TRBV28	-	-	TRBJ2-7	TGTGCCAGCAGTTTAACCCCGGCCTCGGGCTACGAGCAGTACTTC	CASSLTPASGYEQYF
TRBV28	TRBD1	-	TRBJ2-3	TGTGCCACCTTTAAGTTATACGGACAGGGTGGTACAGATACGCAGTATTTT	CATFKLYGQGGTDTQYF
TRBV6-5	-	-	TRBJ1-1	TGTGCCAGCGTGTACGTCGCGATGAACACTGAAGCTTTCTTT	CASVYVAMNTEAFF
TRBV5-1	-	-	TRBJ1-1	TGCGCCAGCAGTCCACGTAGCATCGACACTGAAGCTTTCTTT	CASSPRSIDTEAFF
TRBV7-2	-	-	TRBJ1-2	TGTGCCAGCAGCGTTGACTTCTATGGCTACACCTTC	CASSVDFYGYTF
TRBV11-2	-	-	TRBJ2-3	TGTGCCAGCATGGTCAGGAGCACAGATACGCAGTATTTT	CASMVRSTDTQYF
TRBV28	TRBD1	-	TRBJ1-1	TGTGCCAGCAGTTTAAAAAATACAGGGGTGATCGCTTTCTTT	CASSLKNTGVIAFF
TRBV4-3	TRBD1	-	TRBJ2-7	TGCGCCAGCAGCCAAGATAGGGACAGGATCTACGAGCAGTACTTC	CASSQDRDRIYEQYF
TRBV7-8	-	-	TRBJ2-3	TGTGCCAGCAGCTTAGCGCCTAGCCTCACAGATACGCAGTATTTT	CASSLAPSLTDTQYF
TRBV7-6	-	once	TRBJ2-3	TGTGCCAGCAGCTTAACAGCAGACACAGATACGCAGTATTTT	CASSLTADTDTQYF
TRBV19	-	-	TRBJ1-1	TGTGCCAGTACGGGCACTGAAGCTTTCTTT	CASTGTEAFF
TRBV7-2	-	-	TRBJ2-1	TGTGCCAGCAGCTTAGAGGCGGTGGCCGTCGCCAATGAGCAGTTCTTC	CASSLEAVAVANEQFF
TRBV6-6	-	once	TRBJ2-3	TGTGCCAGCAGTTACTCGAGGGCAGCCGGGACAGATACGCAGTATTTT	CASSYSRAAGTDTQYF
TRBV9	-	-	TRBJ2-7	TGTGCCAGCAGCACCACCAGCGGTGCGCGCTACGAGCAGTACTTC	CASSTTSGARYEQYF
TRBV6-5	TRBD1	-	TRBJ2-7	TGTGCCAGCAGTTCCGTATGGGACAGGGGGCCTTACGAGCAGTACTTC	CASSSVWDRGPYEQYF
TRBV27	TRBD1	-	TRBJ2-7	TGTGCCAGCAGTTATACGGGACAGGGGAGCTACGAGCAGTACTTC	CASSYTGQGSYEQYF
TRBV6-4	-	-	TRBJ2-3	TGTGCCAGCAGTGCCCGGGGGAAGAGCACAGATACGCAGTATTTT	CASSARGKSTDTQYF
TRBV6-5	-	-	TRBJ2-5	TGTGCCAGCAGTTACTCCGGGCAGGGTCTTGATGAGACCCAGTACTTC	CASSYSGQGLDETQYF
TRBV28	-	-	TRBJ1-4	TGTGCCAGCACTCCGGACAGCCTTAATGAAAAACTGTTTTTT	CASTPDSLNEKLFF
TRBV4-1	-	-	TRBJ2-6	TGCGCCAGCAGCCAAGTTGGGGTAACGGGGGGGGCCAACGTCCTGACTTTC	CASSQVGVTGGANVLTF
TRBV18	-	-	TRBJ2-6	TGTGCCAGCTCACTGCAACAGGGTTTAGGGGCCAACGTCCTGACTTTC	CASSLQQGLGANVLTF
TRBV2	-	-	TRBJ1-3	TGTGCCAGCAGTGTGGACTTACTTGGCGGAAACACCATATATTTT	CASSVDLLGGNTIYF
TRBV7-3	TRBD1	-	TRBJ2-1	TGTGCCAGCAGCATACAGGGGGCACCCTACAATGAGCAGTTCTTC	CASSIQGAPYNEQFF
TRBV5-4	TRBD1	-	TRBJ1-5	TGTGCCAGCAGCCAAAGAGGACAGGCGATTCTTCGTAGCAATCAGCCCCAGCATTTT	CASSQRGQAILRSNQPQHF
TRBV4-2	TRBD2	-	TRBJ2-1	TGTGCCAGCAGCCAAGATGGGGCTAGCGGGGGCTCCTACAATGAGCAGTTCTTC	CASSQDGASGGSYNEQFF